This T cell receptor beta chain was sequenced during a study of T-cell memory formation after mild COVID-19. The CDR3 is 14 amino acids. The germline V gene has CDR1 SGHRS and CDR2 YFSETQ. Trimming stripped 0 bases from V and 7 bases from J, with 13 bases between. TCRdb redid the calling of the 5' RACE reads with MiXCR, one entry per CDR3 protein. The sample comprises under 150,000 distinct CDR3 sequences, about a sixth of which are singletons, and around 13% rests with the top ten. This clonotype was observed a handful of times. The sample comprised PBMCs or a T cell subset sorted from them (not recorded which). The genes are TRBV5-1 and TRBJ1-1; unclear D gene. This clonotype was sampled from an adult woman who had mild COVID-19 (a few samples of this study predate the infection). Cell type and time point are not known. The CDR3 DNA reads TGCGCCAGCAGCTTGGCCGTGGCCGGCGGTGAAGCTTTCTTT. Translated, it gives CASSLAVAGGEAFF.